Shown below are 26 T cell receptor beta chains from a single sample sequenced in a study of cytomegalovirus exposure and HLA in healthy donors. Primers: 60 Vbeta forward and 13 Jbeta reverse. The repertoire was sequenced with immunoSEQ multiplex PCR; TCRdb's copy has only in-frame clones and lacks some. The profile shows roughly 150,000 clones, approximately 80% of them singletons. Input material: PBMCs. Source of these receptors: a woman between 40 and 55 years old in good health and CMV-seronegative.

The rearrangement links TRBV7-2 to TRBJ2-7; a weak D match, TRBD2 (5 bases). The CDR3 has 14 amino acids. Germline lookup yields CDR1 SGHTA and CDR2 FQGNSA. The germline V and J ends were trimmed by 2 bases and 0 bases, with 8 bases remaining between them. CDR3 sequence: CASSLRGNSYEQYF. The CDR3, as DNA: TGTGCCAGCAGCTTACGAGGGAACTCCTACGAGCAGTACTTC.

The chain recombines TRBV28 with TRBJ2-4; weak D call: TRBD2 (7 bases). CDR3 size: 16 residues. Between the trimmed V and J ends, which lost 1 base and 1 base, there was a span of 11 bases. The germline gives CDR1 MDHEN, CDR2 SYDVKM. The CDR3 DNA follows: TGTGCCAGCAGTTTATTGGAGGGGGGGGCCAAAAACATTCAGTACTTC. The encoded protein is CASSLLEGGAKNIQYF.

J is TRBJ2-1 and V is TRBV7-2; D not resolved. The CDR3 is made up of 11 amino acids. Trimming removed 6 bases from V and 8 bases from J, with 8 bases in between. Germline V gene sequence: CDR1 SGHTA, CDR2 FQGNSA. The CDR3 region is CASSSVHEQFF. CDR3 bases: TGTGCCAGCAGTTCTGTTCATGAGCAGTTCTTC.

This sequence joins TRBV11-1 and TRBJ2-1; TRBD2 agrees at 10 bases. Trimming at V came to 5 bases and at J to 7 bases, leaving 11 bases not matched to a gene. This CDR3 has 16 residues. Germline assignment: CDR1 SGHAT and CDR2 FQDESV (reference sequence). CDR3 bases: TGTGCCAGCAGCGTTACTACCCTAGCGGGAGTGAATGAGCAGTTCTTC. It specifies CASSVTTLAGVNEQFF. Filled out from reference TRBV11-1 and TRBJ2-1, the complete variable domain reads EAEVAQSPRYKITEKSQAVAFWCDPISGHATLYWYRQILGQGPELLVQFQDESVVDDSQLPKDRFSAERLKGVDSTLKIQPAELGDSAMYLCASSVTTLAGVNEQFFGPGTRLTVL.

The chain is built from TRBV5-8 and TRBJ2-1; TRBD1 matches 9 bases. Per germline, CDR1 SGHTS and CDR2 YDEGEE. Unmatched junction bases numbered 14, after V lost 4 bases and J lost 0 bases. This CDR3 has 19 residues. The CDR3 DNA reads as TGTGCCAGCAGCCGAAGGGCGGGACAGGGACCGAGCTCCTACAATGAGCAGTTCTTC. As protein: CASSRRAGQGPSSYNEQFF.

J is TRBJ2-3 and V is TRBV5-1; D is possibly TRBD2 (6 bases). Per germline, CDR1 SGHRS and CDR2 YFSETQ. This CDR3 spans 14 amino acids. Trimming took 3 bases from V and 1 from J, leaving 9 bases between them. CDR3 sequence reads: CASSWRDGTDTQYF. CDR3 DNA: TGCGCCAGCAGCTGGAGGGACGGCACAGATACGCAGTATTTT.

This rearrangement joins TRBV2 to TRBJ1-2; maybe TRBD1 (5 bases). Trimming shortened V by 6 bases and J by 1 base, and 27 bases separated the two germline ends. The V gene's germline CDR1 is SNHLY and CDR2 FYNNEI. There are 19 residues in the CDR3. CDR3 sequence (DNA): TGTGCCAGCAGCCAATCGCCACAATTTGAGACAGCTATTAACTATGGCTACACCTTC. Amino acids: CASSQSPQFETAINYGYTF. The entire variable domain, with the rest obtained from reference TRBV2 and TRBJ1-2, is as follows: EPEVTQTPSHQVTQMGQEVILRCVPISNHLYFYWYRQILGQKVEFLVSFYNNEISEKSEIFDDQFSVERPDGSNFTLKIRSTKLEDSAMYFCASSQSPQFETAINYGYTFGSGTRLTVV.

J is TRBJ2-3 and V is TRBV4-3; 7 bases are shared with TRBD2. Germline V gene lookup returns CDR1 LGHNA and CDR2 YSLEER. The CDR3 has 17 residues. Trimming removed 1 base from V and 1 base from J; junction bases left unmatched: 8. The CDR3 DNA is TGCGCCAGCAGCCAAGGGGCGGGGGTTAAGGGCACAGATACGCAGTATTTT. Translating gives CASSQGAGVKGTDTQYF.

This clone was recorded once. This sequence joins TRBV6-4 and TRBJ2-1; 10 bases align to TRBD2. J lost 7 bases, V lost 4 bases, and 7 bases had no gene match. This CDR3 contains 15 residues. From germline, CDR1 is MRHNA and CDR2 SNTAGT. CDR3 amino acids: CASSALAGVSNEQFF. The CDR3 region has the DNA TGTGCCAGCAGTGCCCTAGCGGGAGTATCGAATGAGCAGTTCTTC.

The chain uses TRBV6-1 and TRBJ2-5, with a tentative D call TRBD2 (6 bases). In germline, CDR1 is MNHNS, CDR2 SASEGT. V was clipped by 4 bases and J by 5 bases, with 17 bases between them. This CDR3 comprises 15 residues. The CDR3 DNA reads TGTGCCAGCAGTGTCGGGGACTCGCCCCGTGAGACCCAGTACTTC. Protein product: CASSVGDSPRETQYF.

There are a few counts of this clone. The chain has TRBV4-1 and TRBJ1-1, with D perhaps matching TRBD1 (5 bases). CDR1 is MGHRA, CDR2 YSYEKL, per germline. V was shortened by 0 bases and J by 12 bases, with 14 bases between the two germline ends. This CDR3 region has 13 residues. CDR3: CASSQDRGGKTFF. The CDR3 bases are TGCGCCAGCAGCCAAGATCGTGGGGGGAAAACTTTCTTT.

The V call is TRBV15, the J call TRBJ2-7; D not certain. The CDR3 has 14 residues. The V and J ends lost 1 base and 3 bases respectively, with 10 bases between them. Looked up from germline, CDR1 is LNHNV and CDR2 is YYDKDF (reference sequence). CDR3 in amino acids: CATSRGAAFYEQYF. The CDR3 bases are TGTGCCACCAGCAGAGGCGCAGCGTTCTACGAGCAGTACTTC.

The chain carries TRBV6-5 and TRBJ2-6; D is undetermined. The CDR3 runs to 13 residues. Germline V gene sequence: CDR1 MNHEY, CDR2 SVGAGI. The CDR3 protein is CRGHNSGANVLTF. In DNA form, the CDR3 reads TGTCGTGGGCACAACTCTGGGGCCAACGTCCTGACTTTC.

V is TRBV14 and J is TRBJ2-1, with 7 bases lining up with TRBD2. CDR3 length: 15 amino acids. J lost 3 bases, V lost 0 bases, and 2 bases had no gene match. CDR1 and CDR2 (germline): SGHDN, FVKESK. The CDR3 DNA reads TGTGCCAGCAGCCAAGATGGGACTATCTACAATGAGCAGTTCTTC. Protein sequence: CASSQDGTIYNEQFF.

This rearrangement joins TRBV7-9 to TRBJ2-5; D is possibly TRBD2 (6 bases). The CDR3 sequence is 17 residues long. Germline CDR1 and CDR2: SEHNR and FQNEAQ (reference sequence). V was clipped by 4 bases and J by 3 bases, with 21 bases between them. In DNA form, the CDR3 reads TGTGCCAGCAGCTCTAGCCCGCGGGACTCCCCAAAAGAGACCCAGTACTTC. Its translation is CASSSSPRDSPKETQYF.

The chain couples TRBV9 to TRBJ1-1; 11 bases line up with TRBD1. The CDR3 length is 16 residues. V dropped 4 bases and J dropped 4; count of bases not matched to a gene: 9. From germline, CDR1 is SGDLS and CDR2 YYNGEE. The CDR3: CASSPPGQGAVTEAFF. CDR3 nucleotide sequence: TGTGCCAGCAGCCCCCCTGGACAGGGGGCGGTCACTGAAGCTTTCTTT.

The chain uses TRBV6-5 and TRBJ2-2; TRBD1 matches 9 bases. V was pared by 0 bases and J by 5 bases, with 4 bases of the junction left unmatched. Per the germline V gene, CDR1 is MNHEY and CDR2 is SVGAGI. The CDR3 has 16 amino acids. The CDR3 sequence: CASSYSQGASTGELFF. For the CDR3, the DNA is TGTGCCAGCAGTTACTCACAGGGGGCGTCGACCGGGGAGCTGTTTTTT.

V is TRBV19 and J is TRBJ2-1; maybe TRBD1 (6 bases). Trimming took 4 bases from V and 7 from J, leaving 17 bases between them. Germline V gene sequence: CDR1 LNHDA, CDR2 SQIVND (reference sequence). The CDR3 sequence is 15 residues long. CDR3 sequence reads: CASSTPWAGVNEQFF. The CDR3, as DNA: TGTGCCAGTAGTACGCCCTGGGCAGGGGTGAATGAGCAGTTCTTC.

J is TRBJ2-3 and V is TRBV7-2, with TRBD1 identical over 9 bases. J was trimmed by 4 bases and V by 5 bases; bases with no gene match: 4. The CDR3 has 14 residues. Germline lookup yields CDR1 SGHTA and CDR2 FQGNSA. CDR3 in amino acids: CASSARTGADTQYF. The CDR3 DNA reads as TGTGCCAGCAGCGCCCGGACAGGGGCAGATACGCAGTATTTT.

The chain employs TRBV6-6 and TRBJ1-1; D not certain. The germline V gene encodes CDR1 MNHNY and CDR2 SVGAGI (reference sequence). The CDR3 runs 14 residues. V was cut by 7 bases and J by 0 bases, with 12 bases left in between. The CDR3 region has the DNA TGTGCCAGCAAAACCGGGGTAATGAACACTGAAGCTTTCTTT. It translates to CASKTGVMNTEAFF.

V usage is TRBV7-2 and J usage is TRBJ2-2; 12 bases agree with TRBD2. The germline V gene encodes CDR1 SGHTA and CDR2 FQGNSA. V dropped 4 bases and J dropped 4; count of bases not matched to a gene: 7. The length of the CDR3 is 17 residues. CDR3 bases: TGTGCCAGCAGCTCTAGCGGGGGGGCCGTGGGCACCGGGGAGCTGTTTTTT. Protein sequence: CASSSSGGAVGTGELFF.

The rearrangement links TRBV11-2 to TRBJ2-5; 10 bases agree with TRBD2. The CDR3 has 17 amino acids. Germline CDR1 and CDR2: SGHAT and FQNNGV. V was pared by 0 bases and J by 1 base, with 5 bases of the junction left unmatched. The CDR3 here is CASSLDMQRGGQETQYF. DNA of the CDR3: TGTGCCAGCAGCTTAGATATGCAGCGGGGGGGCCAAGAGACCCAGTACTTC.

This clone was found a few times. The V and J genes are TRBV29-1 and TRBJ2-1; TRBD2 matches 14 bases. The CDR3 is 13 residues long. The germline CDR1 and CDR2 sequences are SQVTM and ANQGSEA. The J segment lost 9 bases and the V segment lost 6 bases, leaving 4 bases of the junction unmatched. The CDR3 nucleotides read TGCAGCGTGGGACTAGCGGGAGTGGGTGAGCAGTTCTTC. Translating it yields CSVGLAGVGEQFF.

This chain joins TRBV4-3 and TRBJ1-2; D is undetermined. From germline, CDR1 is LGHNA and CDR2 YSLEER. Trimming stripped 1 base from V and 14 bases from J, with 17 bases between. This CDR3 has 13 residues. The CDR3, as DNA: TGCGCCAGCAGCCAAGGATTTGAGGCCGGTCGTACCTTC. This gives the protein CASSQGFEAGRTF.

This CDR3 is CSVVGVAGGREQYF. CDR3 sequence (DNA): TGCAGCGTTGTCGGGGTTGCGGGAGGTCGCGAGCAGTACTTC. J is TRBJ2-7 and V is TRBV29-1; 8 positions agree with TRBD2. CDR1 is SQVTM and CDR2 is ANQGSEA in the germline V gene. The J segment lost 6 bases and the V segment lost 4 bases, leaving 11 bases of the junction unmatched. The CDR3 consists of 14 residues.

This clone turned up a few times. In nucleotides, the CDR3 is TGTGCCAGCAGCGACCCAGGGGCGGAAGCCAAAAACATTCAGTACTTC. Its protein is CASSDPGAEAKNIQYF. The chain recombines TRBV2 with TRBJ2-4; a weak D match, TRBD1 (6 bases). The CDR3 runs to 16 residues. Trimming cost V 6 bases and J 0 bases, with 15 bases left between them. Germline V gene sequence: CDR1 SNHLY, CDR2 FYNNEI. The whole variable domain, filled in from reference TRBV2 and TRBJ2-4, reads EPEVTQTPSHQVTQMGQEVILRCVPISNHLYFYWYRQILGQKVEFLVSFYNNEISEKSEIFDDQFSVERPDGSNFTLKIRSTKLEDSAMYFCASSDPGAEAKNIQYFGAGTRLSVL.